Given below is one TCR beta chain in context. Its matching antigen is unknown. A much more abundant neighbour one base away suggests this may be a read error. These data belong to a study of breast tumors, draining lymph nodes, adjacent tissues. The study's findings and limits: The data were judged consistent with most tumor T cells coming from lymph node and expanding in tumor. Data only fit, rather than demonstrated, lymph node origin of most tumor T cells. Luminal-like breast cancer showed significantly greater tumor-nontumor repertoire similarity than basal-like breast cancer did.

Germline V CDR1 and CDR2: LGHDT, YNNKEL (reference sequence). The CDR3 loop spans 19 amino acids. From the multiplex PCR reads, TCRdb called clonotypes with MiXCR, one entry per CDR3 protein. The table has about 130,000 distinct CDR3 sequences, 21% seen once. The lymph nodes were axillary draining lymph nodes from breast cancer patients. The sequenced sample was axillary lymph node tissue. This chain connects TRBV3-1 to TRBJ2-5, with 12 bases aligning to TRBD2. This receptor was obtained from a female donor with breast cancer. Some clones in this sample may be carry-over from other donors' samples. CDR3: CASSQVASGRGWGQETQSF. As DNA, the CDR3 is TGTGCCAGCAGCCAAGTCGCTAGCGGGAGGGGATGGGGACAAGAGACCCAGTCCTTC.